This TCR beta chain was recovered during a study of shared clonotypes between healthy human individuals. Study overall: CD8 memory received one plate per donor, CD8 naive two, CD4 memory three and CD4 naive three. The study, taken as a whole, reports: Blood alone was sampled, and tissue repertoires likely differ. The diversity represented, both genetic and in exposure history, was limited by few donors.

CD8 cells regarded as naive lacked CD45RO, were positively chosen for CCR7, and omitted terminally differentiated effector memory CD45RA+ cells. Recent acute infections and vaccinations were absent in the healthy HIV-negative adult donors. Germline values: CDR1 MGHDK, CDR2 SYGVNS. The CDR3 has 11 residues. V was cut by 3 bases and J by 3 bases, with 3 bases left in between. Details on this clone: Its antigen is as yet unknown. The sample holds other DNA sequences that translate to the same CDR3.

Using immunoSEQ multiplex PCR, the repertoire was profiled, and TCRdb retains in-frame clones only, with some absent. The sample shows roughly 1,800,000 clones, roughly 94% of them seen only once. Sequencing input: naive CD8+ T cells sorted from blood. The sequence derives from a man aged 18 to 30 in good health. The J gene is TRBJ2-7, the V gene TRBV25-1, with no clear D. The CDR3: CASSDLYEQYF. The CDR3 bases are TGTGCCAGCAGTGACCTCTACGAGCAGTACTTC.